The rows below give T cell receptor beta chains drawn from one sample of a study of a mutant IDH1 vaccine in newly diagnosed glioma. Assay: immunoSEQ multiplex PCR; the TCRdb copy retains only in-frame clones and omits some. The table includes under 150,000 clones, roughly 77% detected once. These receptors have no identified antigens. The sample here was PBMCs, taken from a glioma patient whose treatment included an IDH1 peptide vaccine. The receptors here all came from a man in his forties or fifties with glioma. Both conserved end residues are part of each CDR3. D genes are given only for firm matches. For some rows the clone size is stated as once, few or many, or as a class when expanded; others skip it.

clone_size cdr3_length j_call d_call v_call cdr3_aa cdr3_nt
once 10 TRBJ2-7 . TRBV11-3 CASGAYEQYF TGTGCCAGCGGGGCCTACGAGCAGTACTTC
. 13 TRBJ2-7 . TRBV27 CASSSGSFHEQYF TGTGCCAGCAGTTCGGGGTCGTTCCACGAGCAGTACTTC
. 14 TRBJ1-2 . TRBV6-5 CASSLYPDLLGYTF TGTGCCAGCAGCCTATACCCGGACCTGCTGGGCTACACCTTC
. 15 TRBJ2-5 . TRBV15 CATGGSGPKRETQYF TGTGCCACAGGAGGTTCGGGACCGAAAAGAGAGACCCAGTACTTC
. 15 TRBJ2-7 . TRBV28 CASSSLRGGPYEQYF TGTGCCAGCAGTTCCCTCCGGGGCGGTCCCTACGAGCAGTACTTC
. 17 TRBJ2-5 TRBD2 TRBV11-2 CASSLGGLAGKQETQYF TGTGCCAGCAGCTTAGGGGGACTAGCGGGGAAACAAGAGACCCAGTACTTC
. 17 TRBJ2-3 TRBD2 TRBV4-2 CASSQELAGGRRDTQYF TGTGCCAGCAGCCAAGAGCTAGCGGGAGGGCGGAGAGATACGCAGTATTTT
. 14 TRBJ2-7 . TRBV10-3 CAISEHLGEYEQYF TGTGCCATCAGTGAACATCTCGGGGAGTACGAGCAGTACTTC
few 14 TRBJ2-1 TRBD2 TRBV6-4 CASSVAGGRNEQFF TGTGCCAGCAGTGTAGCGGGGGGTAGAAATGAGCAGTTCTTC
once 15 TRBJ2-2 . TRBV6-6 CASSYSRIDTGELFF TGTGCCAGCAGTTACTCCCGGATCGATACCGGGGAGCTGTTTTTT
. 14 TRBJ2-5 . TRBV6-6 CASSYSGVRETQYF TGTGCCAGCAGTTACTCAGGGGTTAGAGAGACCCAGTACTTC
few 13 TRBJ1-5 . TRBV4-3 CASSQELGQPQHF TGCGCCAGCAGCCAAGAACTAGGGCAGCCCCAGCATTTT
. 15 TRBJ1-2 TRBD1 TRBV29-1 CSVEGSGTGLYGYTF TGCAGCGTTGAAGGTTCCGGGACAGGGCTTTACGGCTACACCTTC
. 15 TRBJ2-7 . TRBV7-2 CASSLVSGGPYEQYF TGTGCCAGCAGCTTAGTATCGGGGGGCCCCTACGAGCAGTACTTC
. 12 TRBJ2-7 . TRBV19 CASSIAGSEQYF TGTGCCAGTAGTATTGCGGGGAGCGAGCAGTACTTC
. 16 TRBJ2-3 . TRBV7-8 CASSLVQGLSTDTQYF TGTGCCAGCAGCTTAGTGCAAGGCCTTAGCACAGATACGCAGTATTTT
. 14 TRBJ1-6 TRBD1 TRBV2 CASSRTGVNSPLHF TGTGCCAGCAGTCGGACAGGGGTGAATTCACCCCTCCACTTT
. 13 TRBJ2-3 . TRBV4-3 CASSRRKGNTQYF TGCGCCAGCAGCCGCCGAAAGGGTAATACGCAGTATTTT
. 15 TRBJ2-3 . TRBV27 CASSFGRSSTDTQYF TGTGCCAGCAGTTTTGGGAGATCCAGCACAGATACGCAGTATTTT
. 14 TRBJ2-7 . TRBV11-2 CASSRDGYSYEQYF TGTGCCAGCAGCCGAGACGGATACTCTTACGAGCAGTACTTC
. 12 TRBJ1-2 TRBD1 TRBV30 CAWPGQGVRYTF TGTGCCTGGCCGGGACAGGGAGTCCGCTACACCTTC
. 15 TRBJ1-3 . TRBV5-5 CASSPLGAFGNTIYF TGTGCCAGCAGCCCACTGGGAGCGTTTGGAAACACCATATATTTT
few 12 TRBJ1-1 . TRBV7-9 CACFREKTEAFF TGTGCATGCTTCAGGGAAAAGACTGAAGCTTTCTTT
. 14 TRBJ2-5 . TRBV6-1 CASRKRLDQETQYF TGTGCCAGCAGGAAGAGGCTAGACCAAGAGACCCAGTACTTC
few 15 TRBJ2-5 . TRBV15 CATSRDLGSQETQYF TGTGCCACCAGCAGAGATCTGGGCAGTCAAGAGACCCAGTACTTC
. 15 TRBJ1-3 . TRBV6-5 CASTRAPRAGNTIYF TGTGCCAGCACTAGGGCCCCGAGGGCTGGAAACACCATATATTTT
. 13 TRBJ1-5 TRBD1 TRBV2 CASSESQGGPQHF TGTGCCAGCAGTGAATCCCAGGGGGGGCCCCAGCATTTT
. 16 TRBJ2-5 TRBD2 TRBV27 CASSSRKTSVGETQYF TGTGCCAGCAGTTCCCGAAAGACTAGCGTGGGAGAGACCCAGTACTTC
. 16 TRBJ2-5 . TRBV27 CASSLLARRPQETQYF TGTGCCAGCAGTTTACTAGCGCGTCGGCCCCAAGAGACCCAGTACTTC
. 15 TRBJ2-3 TRBD2 TRBV19 CASSESGGASGTQYF TGTGCCAGTAGTGAAAGCGGGGGCGCCTCGGGTACGCAGTATTTT
. 15 TRBJ1-5 TRBD1 TRBV6-1 CASSEFRQGRQPQHF TGTGCCAGCAGTGAATTTAGACAGGGGAGGCAGCCCCAGCATTTT
. 14 TRBJ2-1 . TRBV4-3 CASSPGSSYNEQFF TGCGCCAGCAGCCCCGGGAGCTCCTACAATGAGCAGTTCTTC
. 18 TRBJ2-3 TRBD2 TRBV4-2 CASSLSGGLAGVSDTQYF TGTGCCAGCAGCCTATCCGGCGGACTAGCGGGAGTAAGCGATACGCAGTATTTT
once 16 TRBJ2-5 . TRBV5-6 CASSPEVGAPQETQYF TGTGCCAGCAGCCCGGAGGTCGGGGCCCCCCAAGAGACCCAGTACTTC
few 12 TRBJ1-2 . TRBV7-9 CASSFDRGGYTF TGTGCCAGCAGCTTTGATAGGGGCGGCTACACCTTC
. 13 TRBJ1-2 . TRBV7-8 CASSSSVAYGYTF TGTGCCAGCAGCTCCTCGGTCGCTTATGGCTACACCTTC
. 14 TRBJ2-7 . TRBV14 CASSQDLRTYEQYF TGTGCCAGCAGCCAAGACCTACGTACCTACGAGCAGTACTTC
. 15 TRBJ2-5 TRBD2 TRBV5-1 CASSLTSGGLGTQYF TGCGCCAGCAGCTTGACAAGCGGGGGCCTGGGGACCCAGTACTTC
once 14 TRBJ1-4 . TRBV19 CASSTWQGNEKLFF TGTGCCAGTAGTACTTGGCAGGGTAATGAAAAACTGTTTTTT
. 13 TRBJ1-2 TRBD1 TRBV28 CASSLSGGFGYTF TGTGCCAGCAGTTTATCAGGGGGCTTTGGCTACACCTTC
. 15 TRBJ1-2 . TRBV7-9 CASSPRQGRNYGYTF TGTGCCAGCAGTCCCCGGCAGGGTCGTAACTATGGCTACACCTTC
. 16 TRBJ2-5 TRBD2 TRBV5-1 CASSLAGGRAGETQYF TGCGCCAGCAGCTTGGCTGGCGGGAGGGCCGGAGAGACCCAGTACTTC
. 16 TRBJ1-5 . TRBV19 CASSIVGQGVGQPQHF TGTGCCAGTAGTATCGTAGGGCAGGGAGTGGGGCAGCCCCAGCATTTT
. 15 TRBJ1-1 . TRBV4-2 CASSQDVALNTEAFF TGTGCCAGCAGCCAAGACGTGGCGTTGAACACTGAAGCTTTCTTT
once 14 TRBJ2-1 . TRBV4-3 CASSQDPGDNEQFF TGCGCCAGCAGCCAAGATCCGGGAGACAATGAGCAGTTCTTC
. 15 TRBJ2-3 . TRBV6-4 CASSDSGGHTDTQYF TGTGCCAGCAGTGACTCTGGCGGACACACAGATACGCAGTATTTT
. 15 TRBJ1-2 TRBD1 TRBV14 CASSQEYRGNYGYTF TGTGCCAGCAGCCAAGAGTACAGGGGTAACTATGGCTACACCTTC
. 14 TRBJ2-2 . TRBV4-3 CASSQVGSTGELFF TGCGCCAGCAGCCAAGTTGGGAGCACCGGGGAGCTGTTTTTT
few 18 TRBJ2-7 . TRBV4-3 CASSQQMGGQGLSYEQYF TGCGCCAGCAGCCAACAGATGGGGGGGCAGGGGCTCTCCTACGAGCAGTACTTC
. 16 TRBJ2-2 TRBD1 TRBV19 CASSIIQGAVTGELFF TGTGCCAGTAGTATAATCCAGGGGGCGGTCACCGGGGAGCTGTTTTTT
once 13 TRBJ2-1 . TRBV28 CASSLSGPVEQFF TGTGCCAGCAGTTTATCCGGACCGGTTGAGCAGTTCTTC
. 14 TRBJ2-1 TRBD1 TRBV29-1 CSSRRGTGANEQFF TGCAGCAGTAGACGCGGGACAGGGGCCAATGAGCAGTTCTTC
. 13 TRBJ1-2 . TRBV28 CASSLLGLYGYTF TGTGCCAGCAGTTTATTGGGCCTCTATGGCTACACCTTC
once 14 TRBJ2-7 TRBD1 TRBV6-6 CASRRGTGSHEQYF TGTGCCAGCAGACGAGGGACAGGCTCGCACGAGCAGTACTTC
. 13 TRBJ1-5 . TRBV6-5 CASSPGGNQPQHF TGTGCCAGCAGCCCCGGCGGGAATCAGCCCCAGCATTTT
. 16 TRBJ2-1 TRBD2 TRBV19 CASSAPGLAPYNEQFF TGTGCCAGTAGTGCCCCTGGACTAGCCCCCTACAATGAGCAGTTCTTC
once 13 TRBJ2-7 . TRBV19 CASSTMGAYEQYF TGTGCCAGTAGCACTATGGGTGCCTACGAGCAGTACTTC
. 15 TRBJ1-5 . TRBV27 CASSWEGYSNQPQHF TGTGCCAGCAGTTGGGAGGGATATAGCAATCAGCCCCAGCATTTT
few 16 TRBJ2-3 . TRBV4-3 CASSQEPGVGTDTQYF TGCGCCAGCAGCCAAGAGCCCGGGGTCGGAACAGATACGCAGTATTTT